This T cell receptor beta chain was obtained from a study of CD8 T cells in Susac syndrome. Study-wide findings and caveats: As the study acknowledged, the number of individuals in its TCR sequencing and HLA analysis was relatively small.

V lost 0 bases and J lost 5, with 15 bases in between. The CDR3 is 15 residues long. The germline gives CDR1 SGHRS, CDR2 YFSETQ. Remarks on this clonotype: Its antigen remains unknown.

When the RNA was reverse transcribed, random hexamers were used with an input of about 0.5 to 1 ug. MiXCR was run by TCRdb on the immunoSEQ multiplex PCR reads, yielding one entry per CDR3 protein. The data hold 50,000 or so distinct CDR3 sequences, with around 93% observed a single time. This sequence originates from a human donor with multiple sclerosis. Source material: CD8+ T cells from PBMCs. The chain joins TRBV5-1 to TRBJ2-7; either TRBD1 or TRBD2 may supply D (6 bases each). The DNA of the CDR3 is TGCGCCAGCAGCTTGGCCGGGGGCGGGGACCACGAGCAGTACTTC. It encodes CASSLAGGGDHEQYF.